Listed here are 20 T cell receptor beta chains from one sample, sequenced in a study of T cells in localized non-small cell lung cancer. Libraries were prepared by immunoSEQ multiplex PCR; TCRdb keeps only in-frame clonotypes and omits some of them. Of roughly 72,000 clones in the sample, 80% were seen once. Source: peripheral blood, taken before any cancer treatment. Receptors originate from a female donor older than 55 with stage I lung adenocarcinoma.

This clone has ten or more counts. The gene calls are TRBV9 and TRBJ1-4; 8 nucleotides line up with TRBD1. Germline V CDR1 and CDR2: SGDLS, YYNGEE. The CDR3 is 15 amino acids. J was trimmed by 7 bases and V by 5 bases; bases with no gene match: 10. The chain's CDR3 is CASSHGQGVGEKLFF. The CDR3 bases are TGTGCCAGCAGTCACGGACAGGGCGTTGGTGAAAAACTGTTTTTT.

The rearrangement joins TRBV11-2 to TRBJ1-2; D not resolved. V lost 10 bases to trimming and J lost 0 bases, with 18 bases between them. Looked up from germline, CDR1 is SGHAT and CDR2 is FQNNGV. The CDR3 totals 15 residues. This CDR3 is CATIMVAGANYGYTF. Here the CDR3 DNA reads TGTGCCACTATTATGGTGGCAGGAGCTAACTATGGCTACACCTTC.

The V call is TRBV18, the J call TRBJ2-5; the D is unclear. The V end lost 4 bases, the J end lost 5 bases, and 17 bases lay between the germline ends. From germline, CDR1 is KGHSH and CDR2 LQKENI. The CDR3 is 15 amino acids. For the CDR3, the DNA is TGTGCCAGCTCACTAGGACGGTCCCTGGGCGAGACCCAGTACTTC. Its translation is CASSLGRSLGETQYF.

J is TRBJ2-1 and V is TRBV18, with D maybe TRBD1 (5 bases). V dropped 1 base and J dropped 9 bases, with 13 bases sitting between them. The CDR3 contains 14 residues. Germline CDR1 KGHSH, CDR2 LQKENI. CDR3 sequence reads: CASSPRTLGREQFF. The CDR3 coding sequence is TGTGCCAGCTCACCACGGACACTTGGACGTGAGCAGTTCTTC.

The chain uses TRBV6-5 and TRBJ1-2, with 9 nucleotides matching TRBD1. The CDR3 runs to 16 residues. With V trimmed by 2 bases and J by 6 bases, 10 bases remained unmatched. CDR1 and CDR2 (germline): MNHEY, SVGAGI. CDR3 loop: CASSYLSHTGGDGYTF. CDR3 sequence (DNA): TGTGCCAGCAGTTACCTTTCTCACACAGGGGGCGATGGCTACACCTTC.

This clone was counted only a few times. V is TRBV6-5 and J is TRBJ2-5; D may be TRBD1 or TRBD2 (5 bases each). CDR3 length: 15 residues. Germline CDR1 MNHEY, CDR2 SVGAGI. Trimming stripped 4 bases from V and 3 bases from J, with 15 bases between. CDR3 coding DNA: TGTGCCAGCAGTTCCTGGGACCGACCAGAAGAGACCCAGTACTTC. It specifies CASSSWDRPEETQYF.

The chain employs TRBV7-2 and TRBJ1-1; D may be TRBD1 (5 bases). Trimming took 4 bases from V and 10 from J, leaving 16 bases between them. The CDR3 length is 13 residues. Germline CDR1 is SGHTA and CDR2 is FQGNSA. CDR3 amino acids: CASSSRGGRVAFF. The CDR3 bases are TGTGCCAGCAGCTCCCGGGGGGGAAGAGTAGCTTTCTTT.

The genes are TRBV19 and TRBJ2-7; D is unresolved. Trimming pared 4 bases from V and 6 bases from J, leaving 10 bases between. CDR3 size: 12 residues. Looked up from germline, CDR1 is LNHDA and CDR2 is SQIVND (reference sequence). This CDR3 is CASSSTMGEQYF. The CDR3 bases are TGTGCCAGTAGTAGCACAATGGGCGAGCAGTACTTC.

Notes on this clone: Other nucleotide sequences in the sample specify the same CDR3. The CDR3 spells CTSSQGQREGPREQYF. Written as DNA, the CDR3 is TGCACCAGCAGCCAAGGCCAGCGGGAGGGCCCAAGGGAGCAGTACTTC. V is TRBV1 and J is TRBJ2-7; TRBD2 is the table's D call and was not checked against the DNA. TRBV1 is tagged as a pseudogene. The CDR3 has 16 amino acids.

V and J are TRBV7-8 and TRBJ1-3; D possibly corresponds to TRBD1 (6 bases). Trimming stripped 5 bases from V and 4 bases from J, with 12 bases between. The CDR3 extends over 14 amino acids. The V gene's germline CDR1 is SGHVS and CDR2 FQNEAQ. CDR3 sequence reads: CASSPRQDGNTIYF. CDR3 sequence (DNA): TGTGCCAGCAGCCCCCGACAGGACGGAAACACCATATATTTT.

The V call is TRBV18, the J call TRBJ1-2; D possibly corresponds to TRBD1 (6 bases). This CDR3 is 11 amino acids long. Trimming removed 4 bases at V and 13 bases at J, with 13 bases between. Germline V lookup: CDR1 KGHSH, CDR2 LQKENI. The CDR3 protein is CASSQRGTLTF. In DNA form, the CDR3 reads TGTGCCAGCTCACAGAGGGGGACCCTCACCTTC.

This sequence joins TRBV7-6 and TRBJ2-7; 10 bases agree with TRBD1. The V and J ends lost 0 bases and 5 bases, in that order; junction bases with no gene match: 7. The germline gives CDR1 SGHVS, CDR2 FNYEAQ. The CDR3 is 16 residues long. The CDR3: CASSLATGGVVDEQYF. The CDR3, as DNA: TGTGCCAGCAGCTTAGCGACAGGGGGCGTAGTGGACGAGCAGTACTTC. Full variable domain (rest looked up from reference TRBV7-6 and TRBJ2-7): GAGVSQSPRYKVTKRGQDVALRCDPISGHVSLYWYRQALGQGPEFLTYFNYEAQQDKSGLPNDRFSAERPEGSISTLTIQRTEQRDSAMYRCASSLATGGVVDEQYFGPGTRLTVT.

Worth noting for this clone: The same CDR3 can be traced to other DNA sequences in this sample. The chain combines TRBV5-1 with TRBJ1-1, with a tentative D call TRBD1 (6 bases). Germline CDR1 and CDR2: SGHRS and YFSETQ. The CDR3 is 14 residues long. V was cut by 4 bases and J by 1 base, with 11 bases left in between. The CDR3 loop is CASSTGQSNTEAFF. DNA of the CDR3: TGCGCCAGCAGCACTGGACAGTCGAACACTGAAGCTTTCTTT. Looking up the rest from reference TRBV5-1 and TRBJ1-1 gives the full variable domain: KAGVTQTPRYLIKTRGQQVTLSCSPISGHRSVSWYQQTPGQGLQFLFEYFSETQRNKGNFPGRFSGRQFSNSRSEMNVSTLELGDSALYLCASSTGQSNTEAFFGQGTRLTVV.

V is TRBV19 and J is TRBJ2-1, with 8 bases matching TRBD2. Germline CDR1 reads LNHDA; CDR2 reads SQIVND (reference sequence). The CDR3 has 18 residues. V lost 2 bases, J lost 2 bases, and 11 bases stayed unmatched. CDR3 loop: CASSIYLPETSAYNEQFF. DNA for the CDR3: TGTGCCAGTAGTATATACTTACCCGAGACTAGCGCCTACAATGAGCAGTTCTTC.

The chain's CDR3 is CASSEVSWIEAFF. Written as DNA, the CDR3 is TGTGCCAGCAGTGAAGTTAGCTGGATCGAAGCTTTCTTT. This chain uses TRBV6-5 with TRBJ1-1, with no clear D. Trimming pared 5 bases from V and 8 bases from J, leaving 15 bases between. CDR3 size: 13 residues. Germline CDR1 and CDR2: MNHEY and SVGAGI.

The chain has TRBV14 and TRBJ2-5, with D unclear. Trimming took off 0 bases at V and 5 bases at J, with 13 bases between the two ends. This CDR3 has 15 amino acids. Germline V gene data show CDR1 as SGHDN and CDR2 as FVKESK. In nucleotides, the CDR3 is TGTGCCAGCAGCCAAGATTTATCAGCTGGGGAGACCCAGTACTTC. Translated: CASSQDLSAGETQYF.

This chain joins TRBV4-3 and TRBJ2-1, with a weak D call TRBD2 (6 bases). The CDR3 totals 16 residues. The V and J ends lost 1 base and 4 bases respectively, with 14 bases between them. CDR1 is LGHNA, CDR2 YSLEER, per germline. CDR3 bases: TGCGCCAGCAGCCAAGCTGCCGGGACTCAGTACAATGAGCAGTTCTTC. It codes for CASSQAAGTQYNEQFF.

The CDR3 DNA is TGTGCCAGCACCACGGGCTTGGCAGCAACTAATGAAAAACTGTTTTTT. Amino acids: CASTTGLAATNEKLFF. This chain links TRBV7-6 with TRBJ1-4, with D hard to call. V lost 7 bases and J lost 0, with 15 bases in between. From germline, CDR1 is SGHVS and CDR2 FNYEAQ. The length of the CDR3 is 16 residues.

The chain links TRBV11-2 to TRBJ1-3, with a possible D match to TRBD1 (5 bases). The CDR3 contains 14 residues. Per germline, CDR1 SGHAT and CDR2 FQNNGV. V was cut by 8 bases and J by 4 bases, with 15 bases left in between. CDR3 sequence: CASRSTVRGNTIYF. As DNA, the CDR3 is TGTGCCAGCCGCTCGACAGTTAGGGGAAACACCATATATTTT.

This clone appeared a single time. The chain carries TRBV7-2 and TRBJ1-5; 8 bases align to TRBD1. The CDR3 contains 16 residues. CDR1 is SGHTA, CDR2 FQGNSA, per germline. Trimming cost V 0 bases and J 2 bases; bases outside gene matches: 3. This CDR3 reads CASSLAPTGGNQPQHF. CDR3 nucleotide sequence: TGTGCCAGCAGCTTAGCGCCGACAGGGGGCAATCAGCCCCAGCATTTT.